The clone carrying this T cell receptor beta chain was observed a handful of times. Each CDR3 protein gets one entry after TCRdb re-called the RACE reads with MiXCR. The table has approximately 110,000 distinct CDR3 sequences, 11% seen once. Regarding time point: patch test 1, 2 weeks after DPC sensitization. Treatment described: therapeutic diphenylcyclopropenone sensitization with weekly scalp DPC. The sample belongs to a study of human T cells and chemical hapten exposure. The germline CDR1 and CDR2 sequences are LNHDA and SQIVND (reference sequence). The CDR3 extends over 13 amino acids. Trimming stripped 6 bases from V and 0 bases from J, with 8 bases between.

The receptor was derived from a woman between 40 and 50 years old with alopecia areata. Some clones in this sample may be carry-over from other donors' samples. The material was whole blood, obtained in connection with sensitization to the hapten diphenylcyclopropenone (DPC). The V call is TRBV19, the J call TRBJ1-2, with unresolved D. This CDR3 is CASRSDSNYGYTF. CDR3 nucleotide sequence: TGTGCCAGTAGGAGCGATTCTAACTATGGCTACACCTTC.